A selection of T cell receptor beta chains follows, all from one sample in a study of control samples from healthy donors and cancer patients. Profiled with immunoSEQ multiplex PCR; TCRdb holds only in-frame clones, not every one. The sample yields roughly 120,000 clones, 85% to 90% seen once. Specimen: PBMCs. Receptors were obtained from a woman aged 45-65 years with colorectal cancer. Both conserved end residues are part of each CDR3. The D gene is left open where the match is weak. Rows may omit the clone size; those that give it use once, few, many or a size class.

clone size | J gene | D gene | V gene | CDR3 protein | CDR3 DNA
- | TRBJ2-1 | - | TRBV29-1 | CSVEGQSRQFF | TGCAGCGTTGAGGGGCAGAGCCGGCAGTTCTTC
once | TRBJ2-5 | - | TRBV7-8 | CASSLAYGTDLQETQYF | TGTGCCAGCAGCTTAGCGTATGGGACGGATTTACAAGAGACCCAGTACTTC
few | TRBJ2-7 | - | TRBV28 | CASSPGYREQYF | TGTGCCAGCAGTCCCGGTTACCGCGAGCAGTACTTC
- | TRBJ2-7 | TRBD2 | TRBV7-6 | CASSSPGLAGGPGVQYF | TGTGCCAGCAGCTCACCGGGACTAGCGGGAGGGCCGGGTGTGCAGTACTTC
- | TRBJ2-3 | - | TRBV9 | CASSVRGDTQYF | TGTGCCAGCAGCGTCCGAGGAGATACGCAGTATTTT
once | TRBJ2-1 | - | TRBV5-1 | CASSLEPPGDRFF | TGCGCCAGCAGCTTGGAACCCCCTGGTGATCGGTTCTTC
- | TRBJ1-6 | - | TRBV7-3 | CASSSSGTRASPLHF | TGTGCCAGCAGCTCCTCCGGGACAAGGGCCTCACCCCTCCACTTT
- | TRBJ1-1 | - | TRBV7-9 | CASSLMVQGAFF | TGTGCCAGCAGCTTAATGGTACAGGGAGCTTTCTTT
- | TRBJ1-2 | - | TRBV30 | CAWSSGPEENYGYTF | TGTGCCTGGAGTTCCGGACCCGAGGAAAACTATGGCTACACCTTC
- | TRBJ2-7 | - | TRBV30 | CAWSAYYEQYF | TGTGCCTGGAGTGCTTACTACGAGCAGTACTTC
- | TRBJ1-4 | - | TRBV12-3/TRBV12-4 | CASSRATNEKLFF | TGTGCCAGCAGTCGAGCAACTAATGAAAAACTGTTTTTT
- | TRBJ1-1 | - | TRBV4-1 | CASSQVAGSTEAFF | TGCGCCAGCAGCCAAGTGGCAGGGAGCACTGAAGCTTTCTTT
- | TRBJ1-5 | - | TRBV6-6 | CASSSGRVNQPQHF | TGTGCCAGCAGCTCCGGGAGAGTCAATCAGCCCCAGCATTTT
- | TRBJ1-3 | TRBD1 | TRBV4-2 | CASSLNRGNSGNTIYF | TGTGCCAGCAGCTTAAACAGGGGAAATTCTGGAAACACCATATATTTT
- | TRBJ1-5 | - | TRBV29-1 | CSAGMGAFQPQHF | TGCAGCGCGGGAATGGGCGCGTTTCAGCCCCAGCATTTT
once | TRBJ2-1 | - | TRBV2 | CASSVGGSSYNEQFF | TGTGCCAGCAGTGTCGGGGGAAGCTCCTACAATGAGCAGTTCTTC
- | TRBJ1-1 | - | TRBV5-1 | CASSSYGNTEAFF | TGCGCCAGCAGCTCTTACGGAAACACTGAAGCTTTCTTT
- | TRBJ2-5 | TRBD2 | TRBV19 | CASKVTGGLETQYF | TGTGCCAGTAAGGTAACGGGAGGTTTAGAGACCCAGTACTTC
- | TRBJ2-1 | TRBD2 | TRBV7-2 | CASRVPGLAGSPGFF | TGTGCCAGCAGGGTCCCGGGACTAGCGGGATCACCGGGGTTCTTC
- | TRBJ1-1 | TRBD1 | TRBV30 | CAWRATGSPEAFF | TGTGCCTGGAGGGCGACAGGGTCTCCTGAAGCTTTCTTT
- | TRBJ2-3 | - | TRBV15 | CATSIGSGTDTQYF | TGTGCCACCAGCATAGGGTCGGGCACAGATACGCAGTATTTT
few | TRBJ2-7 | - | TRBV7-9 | CASEQAYEQYF | TGTGCCAGCGAGCAAGCTTACGAGCAGTACTTC
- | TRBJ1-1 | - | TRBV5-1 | CASSYDSNTEAFF | TGCGCCAGCAGCTATGACAGTAACACTGAAGCTTTCTTT